Listed below are T cell receptor beta chains from one sample, sequenced in a study of molecular identifiers for immune sequencing clone quantification. Each CDR3 protein is one row after TCRdb ran MiXCR on the PCR reads. The sample has about 640,000 distinct CDR3 sequences; nearly 20% are singletons. Sequencing was carried out using naive CD8+ T cells from blood, with Jurkat cell RNA spiked in. The origin of the receptors is a human donor in good health. Some libraries in this study had Jurkat cell RNA spiked in. CDR3s include the opening cysteine and the closing phenylalanine or tryptophan. Each record gives: D gene, clone size, V gene, J gene, CDR3 DNA, CDR3 protein. D genes are given only for firm matches. Not every row has a clone size; where given, it reads once, few, many or a size class.

D: TRBD1; size: many; V: TRBV15; J: TRBJ2-1; DNA: TGTGCCACCAGCAGAGATCTTTATGGGACAGGGGAAAATGAGCAGTTCTTC; CDR3: CATSRDLYGTGENEQFF
D: -; size: many; V: TRBV10-2; J: TRBJ2-7; DNA: TGCGCCAGCAGTGAGTCGTTTGGCCCAATCAATAGATTC; CDR3: CASSESFGPINRF
D: -; size: many; V: TRBV6-5; J: TRBJ2-1; DNA: TGTGCCAGCAGTCCCGACGGATCCGGGGAGTTCTTC; CDR3: CASSPDGSGEFF
D: -; size: -; V: TRBV13; J: TRBJ2-7; DNA: TGTGCCAGCAGCTTAGGGACTACTACCTACGAGCAGTACTTC; CDR3: CASSLGTTTYEQYF
D: TRBD1; size: many; V: TRBV12-3/TRBV12-4; J: TRBJ2-1; DNA: TGTGCCAGCAGTCGGGACAGTTACAATGAGCAGTTCTTC; CDR3: CASSRDSYNEQFF
D: -; size: many; V: TRBV7-9; J: TRBJ2-2; DNA: TGTGCCAGCAGCTTGGTTGACGACGGGGAGCTGTTTTTT; CDR3: CASSLVDDGELFF
D: -; size: many; V: TRBV20-1; J: TRBJ2-7; DNA: TGCAGTGCTAGAGCCTCCGGGCGACAGGCCTCCTACGAGCAGTACTTC; CDR3: CSARASGRQASYEQYF
D: -; size: many; V: TRBV13; J: TRBJ2-5; DNA: TGTGCCAGCAGCGTTGGACCGGGACGCCAAGAGACCCAGTACTTC; CDR3: CASSVGPGRQETQYF
D: TRBD1; size: few; V: TRBV19; J: TRBJ2-1; DNA: TGTGCCAGTAGTATCGAAGACAGGGTCTACAATGAGCAGTTCTTC; CDR3: CASSIEDRVYNEQFF
D: -; size: many; V: TRBV27; J: TRBJ2-7; DNA: TGTGCCAGCAGTTTATCTGCCCCCCCGGGGAGAAGCGAGCAGTACTTC; CDR3: CASSLSAPPGRSEQYF
D: -; size: many; V: TRBV27; J: TRBJ1-5; DNA: TGTGCCAGCAGTTTGACGAATCAGCCCCAGCATTTT; CDR3: CASSLTNQPQHF
D: TRBD1; size: many; V: TRBV7-9; J: TRBJ1-4; DNA: TGTGCCAGCAGCTTAGAGGGACAGTCTAATGAAAAACTGTTTTTT; CDR3: CASSLEGQSNEKLFF
D: -; size: many; V: TRBV3-1; J: TRBJ1-1; DNA: TGTGCCAGCAGCCAGAGACAGAGCCTAAGGACTGAAGCTTTCTTT; CDR3: CASSQRQSLRTEAFF
D: -; size: many; V: TRBV6-1; J: TRBJ2-7; DNA: TGTGCCAGCAGTTGGGACCAGATCTACGAGCAGTACTTC; CDR3: CASSWDQIYEQYF
D: TRBD2; size: many; V: TRBV7-6; J: TRBJ2-5; DNA: TGTGCCAGCAGCCCAGGACTAGCGGAACAAGAGACCCAGTACTTC; CDR3: CASSPGLAEQETQYF
D: -; size: many; V: TRBV29-1; J: TRBJ2-7; DNA: TGCAGCACCACCGGGGAGGATTACGAGCAGTACTTC; CDR3: CSTTGEDYEQYF
D: TRBD2; size: few; V: TRBV27; J: TRBJ2-3; DNA: TGTGCCAGCAGTTATTTAGCGGGGGTTGGGACAGATACGCAGTATTTT; CDR3: CASSYLAGVGTDTQYF
D: TRBD2; size: many; V: TRBV5-1; J: TRBJ2-7; DNA: TGCGCCAGCAGGCAGACTATAGGACTAGCGGATGGTTACGAGCAGTACTTC; CDR3: CASRQTIGLADGYEQYF
D: TRBD2; size: few; V: TRBV4-1; J: TRBJ2-1; DNA: TGCGCCAGCAGCCAAGAAGGGACTAGCGGTTACAATGAGCAGTTCTTC; CDR3: CASSQEGTSGYNEQFF
D: TRBD2; size: -; V: TRBV30; J: TRBJ2-7; DNA: TGTGCCTGGAGACTAGCGGGGGTCTACGAGCAGTACTTC; CDR3: CAWRLAGVYEQYF
D: TRBD2; size: many; V: TRBV6-5; J: TRBJ2-3; DNA: TGTGCCAGCAGGGGACTAGCGGGGGACTCCAGCACAGATACGCAGTATTTT; CDR3: CASRGLAGDSSTDTQYF
D: -; size: many; V: TRBV29-1; J: TRBJ2-3; DNA: TGCAGCGTTGAAGATCCCGGGGGTTGGGCAGATACGCAGTATTTT; CDR3: CSVEDPGGWADTQYF
D: -; size: many; V: TRBV11-2; J: TRBJ2-3; DNA: TGTGCCAGCAGCCGACTCTCCAAGGCGCAGAGCACAGATACGCAGTATTTT; CDR3: CASSRLSKAQSTDTQYF
D: TRBD1; size: -; V: TRBV7-2; J: TRBJ2-7; DNA: TGTGCCAGCAGCTACGGGTCCGGACAGGCGCCCCAGTACTTC; CDR3: CASSYGSGQAPQYF
D: TRBD1; size: -; V: TRBV10-3; J: TRBJ2-2; DNA: TGTGCCATCAGTGAGTGGACAGGGGACACCGGGGAGCTGGTTTTT; CDR3: CAISEWTGDTGELVF
D: -; size: -; V: TRBV5-4; J: TRBJ2-1; DNA: TGTGCCAGCAGCTTCGGGACATACTACAATGAGCAGTTCTTC; CDR3: CASSFGTYYNEQFF
D: -; size: many; V: TRBV5-4; J: TRBJ1-4; DNA: TGTGCCAGCAGCTCCACAGGGTTCCTTGCAACTAATGAAAAACTGTTTTTT; CDR3: CASSSTGFLATNEKLFF
D: -; size: many; V: TRBV2; J: TRBJ2-6; DNA: TGTGCCAGCAGTGAAGCGCTTCGGCTGGTTTCTGGGGCCAACGTCCTGACTTTC; CDR3: CASSEALRLVSGANVLTF
D: -; size: many; V: TRBV28; J: TRBJ2-4; DNA: TGTGCCAGCAGGACTACAGGGTCCCCCAAAAACATTCAGTACTTC; CDR3: CASRTTGSPKNIQYF
D: -; size: many; V: TRBV7-9; J: TRBJ2-3; DNA: TGTGCCAGCAGCTTATGGGGGTATGCAGATACGCAGTATTTT; CDR3: CASSLWGYADTQYF
D: -; size: many; V: TRBV7-9; J: TRBJ2-1; DNA: TGTGCCAGCAGCGGGGGGCTCTACAATGAGCAGTTCTTC; CDR3: CASSGGLYNEQFF
D: -; size: many; V: TRBV30; J: TRBJ1-4; DNA: TGTGCCTGGAGTTTGACGGAAAAACTGTTTTTT; CDR3: CAWSLTEKLFF
D: -; size: many; V: TRBV11-1; J: TRBJ2-7; DNA: TGTGCCAGCAGCAACAGCGGTGGCTACGAGCAGTACTTC; CDR3: CASSNSGGYEQYF
D: TRBD1; size: many; V: TRBV3-1; J: TRBJ2-3; DNA: TGTGCCAGCAGCCAAGTAGGGGGCACCACAGATACGCAGTATTTT; CDR3: CASSQVGGTTDTQYF
D: TRBD2; size: -; V: TRBV19; J: TRBJ2-1; DNA: TGTGCCAGTAGTATCCAATGGACTAGCGGCAATGAGCAGTTCTTC; CDR3: CASSIQWTSGNEQFF
D: -; size: -; V: TRBV18; J: TRBJ1-2; DNA: TGTGCCAGCTCACCCCCCGGGGGCGCGTTTTATGGCTACACCTTC; CDR3: CASSPPGGAFYGYTF
D: TRBD1; size: -; V: TRBV20-1; J: TRBJ2-1; DNA: TGCAGTGCCGAAAGGGGGACAGGGGACACCAATGAGCAGTTCTTC; CDR3: CSAERGTGDTNEQFF
D: -; size: few; V: TRBV19; J: TRBJ2-7; DNA: TGTGCCACCTCCGGGACGTTGGAGGAGCAGTACTTC; CDR3: CATSGTLEEQYF
D: -; size: -; V: TRBV6-2/TRBV6-3; J: TRBJ2-7; DNA: TGTGCCAGCAGCCCGTTCGCTGGGTACGCGCAGTACTTC; CDR3: CASSPFAGYAQYF
D: -; size: many; V: TRBV19; J: TRBJ1-2; DNA: TGTGCCAGTAGTATAGCCCACAGGGTGAATGTCAACTATGGCTACACCTTC; CDR3: CASSIAHRVNVNYGYTF
D: TRBD2; size: many; V: TRBV4-1; J: TRBJ2-7; DNA: TGCGCCAGCAGGGATACTAGCGGGGGTGAGCAGTACTTC; CDR3: CASRDTSGGEQYF
D: TRBD1; size: many; V: TRBV6-6; J: TRBJ1-1; DNA: TGTGCCAGCAGCCCACAGGGGGCTCTTTACACTGAAGCTTTCTTT; CDR3: CASSPQGALYTEAFF
D: -; size: many; V: TRBV12-3/TRBV12-4; J: TRBJ2-2; DNA: TGTGCCAGCAGTTTGCTTCTGGCGGGAACGAACACCGGGGAGCTGTTTTTT; CDR3: CASSLLLAGTNTGELFF
D: -; size: many; V: TRBV7-9; J: TRBJ2-3; DNA: TGTGCCAGCAGCTTCGACCCGCTCCGACAGCTTAGCACAGATACGCAGTATTTT; CDR3: CASSFDPLRQLSTDTQYF
D: -; size: many; V: TRBV2; J: TRBJ1-5; DNA: TGTGCCAGCAGAGTAGTTAATAATCAGCCCCAGCATTTT; CDR3: CASRVVNNQPQHF
D: -; size: many; V: TRBV7-2; J: TRBJ1-1; DNA: TGTGCCAGCAGCTTAAACAGGGTTTGGACTGAAGCTTTCTTT; CDR3: CASSLNRVWTEAFF
D: TRBD1; size: few; V: TRBV7-2; J: TRBJ1-2; DNA: TGTGCCAGCAGCACAGGACAGGGGATCGGCATATATGGCTACACCTTC; CDR3: CASSTGQGIGIYGYTF
D: TRBD1; size: few; V: TRBV4-3; J: TRBJ2-7; DNA: TGCGCCAGCAGCCAAGAAAACAGGGGGAGCTGCGAGCAGTACTTC; CDR3: CASSQENRGSCEQYF
D: TRBD1; size: -; V: TRBV15; J: TRBJ1-3; DNA: TGTGCCACCAGCAGAGAGCCGGGACAGGGGGGTATAGCTGGAAGCACCATATATTTT; CDR3: CATSREPGQGGIAGSTIYF
D: -; size: many; V: TRBV29-1; J: TRBJ1-1; DNA: TGCAGCGCGGGGCAGGTTACTGAAGCTTTCTTT; CDR3: CSAGQVTEAFF
D: -; size: few; V: TRBV24-1; J: TRBJ2-1; DNA: TGTGCCACCAGGCCTTCGGGATTCGACAATGAGCAGTTCTTC; CDR3: CATRPSGFDNEQFF
D: -; size: -; V: TRBV9; J: TRBJ1-4; DNA: TGTGCCAGCAGCGTAGATGAAGGGATCAATGAAAAACTGTTTTTT; CDR3: CASSVDEGINEKLFF
D: TRBD1; size: many; V: TRBV12-3/TRBV12-4; J: TRBJ2-1; DNA: TGTGCCAGCAGTTTAACAGGGGTCCATGAGCAGTTCTTC; CDR3: CASSLTGVHEQFF